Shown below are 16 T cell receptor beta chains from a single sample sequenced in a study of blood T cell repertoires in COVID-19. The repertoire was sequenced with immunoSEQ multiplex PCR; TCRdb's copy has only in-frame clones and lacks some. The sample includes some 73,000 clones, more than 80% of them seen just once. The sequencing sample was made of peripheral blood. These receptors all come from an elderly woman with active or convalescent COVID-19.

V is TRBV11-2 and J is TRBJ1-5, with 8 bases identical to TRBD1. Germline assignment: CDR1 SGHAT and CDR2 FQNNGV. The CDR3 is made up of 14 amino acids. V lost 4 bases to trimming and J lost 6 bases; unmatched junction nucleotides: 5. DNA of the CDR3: TGTGCCAGCAGCTACTCACAGGGGGGTCAGCCCCAGCATTTT. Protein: CASSYSQGGQPQHF.

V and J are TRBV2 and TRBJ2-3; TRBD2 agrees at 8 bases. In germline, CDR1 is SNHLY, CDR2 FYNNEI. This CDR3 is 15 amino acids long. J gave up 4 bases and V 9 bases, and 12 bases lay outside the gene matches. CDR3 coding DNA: TGTGCCAGTAAACGGGGCCAGCGGGGGTCAGATACGCAGTATTTT. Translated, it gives CASKRGQRGSDTQYF.

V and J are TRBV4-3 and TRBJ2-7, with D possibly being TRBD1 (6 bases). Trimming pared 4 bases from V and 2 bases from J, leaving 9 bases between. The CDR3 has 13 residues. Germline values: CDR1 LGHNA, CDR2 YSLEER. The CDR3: CASSLDSTYEQYF. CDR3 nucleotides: TGCGCCAGCAGCCTGGACAGTACCTACGAGCAGTACTTC.

The CDR3 DNA follows: TGTGCCAGTAGCCGGGGCGGGGGAATGTTATCCTACGAGCAGTACTTC. Encoded protein: CASSRGGGMLSYEQYF. The rearrangement joins TRBV27 to TRBJ2-7; TRBD2 aligns across 7 bases. The germline gives CDR1 MNHEY, CDR2 SMNVEV (reference sequence). There are 16 residues in the CDR3. V was clipped by 9 bases and J by 1 base; unmatched bases: 15.

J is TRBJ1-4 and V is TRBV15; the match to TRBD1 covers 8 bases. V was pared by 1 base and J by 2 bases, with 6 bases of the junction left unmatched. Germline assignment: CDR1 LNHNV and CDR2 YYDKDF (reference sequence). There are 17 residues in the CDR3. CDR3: CATSRGRDRRTNEKLFF. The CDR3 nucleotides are TGTGCCACCAGCAGAGGCCGGGACAGGCGTACTAATGAAAAACTGTTTTTT.

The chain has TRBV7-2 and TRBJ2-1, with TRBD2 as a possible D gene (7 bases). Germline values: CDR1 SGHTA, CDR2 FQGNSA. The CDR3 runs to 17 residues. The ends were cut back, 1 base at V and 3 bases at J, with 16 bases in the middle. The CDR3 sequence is CASSLGGGSGLYNEQFF. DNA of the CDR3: TGTGCCAGCAGCTTAGGAGGGGGTAGCGGGCTCTACAATGAGCAGTTCTTC.

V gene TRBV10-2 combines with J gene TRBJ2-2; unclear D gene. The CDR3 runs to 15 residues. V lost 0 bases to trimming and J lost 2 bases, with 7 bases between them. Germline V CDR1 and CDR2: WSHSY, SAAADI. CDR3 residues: CASSESALNTGELFF. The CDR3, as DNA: TGCGCCAGCAGTGAGTCGGCACTAAACACCGGGGAGCTGTTTTTT.

CDR3 loop: CASHRTGMNTEAFF. The CDR3 DNA reads TGTGCCAGTCATAGAACAGGGATGAACACTGAAGCTTTCTTT. The rearrangement links TRBV19 to TRBJ1-1; a weak D match, TRBD1 (6 bases). The V and J ends lost 8 bases and 0 bases respectively, with 13 bases between them. There are 14 residues in the CDR3. Germline V gene data show CDR1 as LNHDA and CDR2 as SQIVND (reference sequence).

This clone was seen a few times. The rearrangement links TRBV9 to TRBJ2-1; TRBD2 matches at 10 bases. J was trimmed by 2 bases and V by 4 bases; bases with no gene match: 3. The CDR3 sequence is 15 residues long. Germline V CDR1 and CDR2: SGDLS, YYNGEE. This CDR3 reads CASSLSGGAYNEQFF. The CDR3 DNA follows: TGTGCCAGCAGCCTAAGCGGGGGGGCCTACAATGAGCAGTTCTTC.

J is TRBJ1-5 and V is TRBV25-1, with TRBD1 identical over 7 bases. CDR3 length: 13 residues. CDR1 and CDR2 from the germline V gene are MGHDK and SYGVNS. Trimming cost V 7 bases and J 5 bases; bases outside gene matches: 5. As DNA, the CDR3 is TGTGCCAGCATGGGGCAGGGGGATCAGCCCCAGCATTTT. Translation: CASMGQGDQPQHF.

For the CDR3, the DNA is TGTGCCAGCAGTATAGGGAACAGGGGGAACTATGGCTACACCTTC. Translated: CASSIGNRGNYGYTF. This rearrangement joins TRBV28 to TRBJ1-2, with 8 bases that match TRBD1. This CDR3 region has 15 residues. Germline CDR1 MDHEN, CDR2 SYDVKM. V lost 5 bases and J lost 2; bases outside the gene matches: 7.

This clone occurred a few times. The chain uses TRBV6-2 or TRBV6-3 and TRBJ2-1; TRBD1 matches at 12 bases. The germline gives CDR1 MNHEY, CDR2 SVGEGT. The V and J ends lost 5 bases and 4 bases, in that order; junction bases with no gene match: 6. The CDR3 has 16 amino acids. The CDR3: CASSRGQGAQYNEQFF. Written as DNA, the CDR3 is TGTGCCAGCAGTCGGGGACAGGGGGCGCAATACAATGAGCAGTTCTTC.

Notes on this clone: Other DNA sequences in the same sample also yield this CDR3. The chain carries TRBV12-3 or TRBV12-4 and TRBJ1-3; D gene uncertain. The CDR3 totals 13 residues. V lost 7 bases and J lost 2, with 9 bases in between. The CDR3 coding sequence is TGTGCCAGCACCCGCCAGGCTGGAAACACCATATATTTT. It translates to CASTRQAGNTIYF.

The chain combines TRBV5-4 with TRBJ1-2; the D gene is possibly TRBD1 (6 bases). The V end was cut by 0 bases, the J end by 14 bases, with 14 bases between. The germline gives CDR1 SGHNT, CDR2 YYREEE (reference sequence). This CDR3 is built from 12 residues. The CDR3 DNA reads TGTGCCAGCAGCTTGGAAAAGGGGGTAACTACCTTC. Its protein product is CASSLEKGVTTF.

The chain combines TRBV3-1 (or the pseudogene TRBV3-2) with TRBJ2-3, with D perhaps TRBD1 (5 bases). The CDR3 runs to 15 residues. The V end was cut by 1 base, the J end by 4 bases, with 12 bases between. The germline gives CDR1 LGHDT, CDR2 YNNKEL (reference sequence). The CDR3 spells CASSQGVLGPDTQYF. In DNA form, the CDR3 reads TGTGCCAGCAGCCAAGGGGTACTGGGGCCAGATACGCAGTATTTT.

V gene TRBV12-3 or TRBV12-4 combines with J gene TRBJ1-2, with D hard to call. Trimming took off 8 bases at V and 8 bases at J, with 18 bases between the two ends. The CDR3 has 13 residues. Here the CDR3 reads CASGSFRSWGYTF. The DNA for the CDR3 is TGTGCCAGCGGCTCGTTCCGGAGTTGGGGCTACACCTTC.